A selection of T cell receptor beta chains follows, all from one sample in a study of cytomegalovirus exposure and HLA in healthy donors. Profiling relied on immunoSEQ multiplex PCR, and the TCRdb table lists in-frame clones only, not all of them. This sample has approximately 110,000 clones, with 73% found just once. The sequenced material came from PBMCs. The source of these receptors is a woman in her thirties or forties in good health and CMV-seronegative. Both conserved end residues are trimmed from each CDR3. Each record gives: V gene, J gene, D gene, CDR3 protein. D genes are given only for firm matches.

V: TRBV7-9
J: TRBJ1-2
D: NA
CDR3: SSSLRPRTGANYGYT

V: TRBV10-3
J: TRBJ1-2
D: TRBD1
CDR3: AISQGTGEIYGYT

V: TRBV19
J: TRBJ2-1
D: TRBD2
CDR3: ASSSRTSNNEQF

V: TRBV29-1
J: TRBJ1-5
D: TRBD1
CDR3: SVRTGDQPQH

V: TRBV4-1
J: TRBJ1-2
D: NA
CDR3: ASRPEDGGANYGYT

V: TRBV19
J: TRBJ2-7
D: TRBD2
CDR3: ASSRLAAYEQY

V: TRBV5-1
J: TRBJ2-1
D: NA
CDR3: ASRGGASLLNEQF

V: TRBV10-3
J: TRBJ1-6
D: TRBD1
CDR3: ASRGEENSPLH

V: TRBV5-5
J: TRBJ2-1
D: NA
CDR3: ASSLGAGVHNEQF

V: TRBV9
J: TRBJ1-3
D: NA
CDR3: ASSSTRTAPFSGNTIY

V: TRBV6-5
J: TRBJ1-1
D: TRBD1
CDR3: ASSSTGATEAF

V: TRBV5-1
J: TRBJ1-2
D: NA
CDR3: ASSPTTGTNYGYT

V: TRBV6-6
J: TRBJ1-5
D: NA
CDR3: ASSWAGRQNQPQH

V: TRBV5-1
J: TRBJ2-7
D: NA
CDR3: ASSPRDKRSYEQY

V: TRBV30
J: TRBJ2-3
D: TRBD2
CDR3: AWGEGSTDTQY

V: TRBV7-7
J: TRBJ2-1
D: TRBD1
CDR3: ASSQDRGRGEQF

V: TRBV12-5
J: TRBJ2-2
D: NA
CDR3: ASGLALQGTGELF

V: TRBV9
J: TRBJ2-3
D: TRBD1
CDR3: ASSAGQGWTDTQY

V: TRBV11-2
J: TRBJ1-2
D: TRBD1
CDR3: ASSLARGRDGYT